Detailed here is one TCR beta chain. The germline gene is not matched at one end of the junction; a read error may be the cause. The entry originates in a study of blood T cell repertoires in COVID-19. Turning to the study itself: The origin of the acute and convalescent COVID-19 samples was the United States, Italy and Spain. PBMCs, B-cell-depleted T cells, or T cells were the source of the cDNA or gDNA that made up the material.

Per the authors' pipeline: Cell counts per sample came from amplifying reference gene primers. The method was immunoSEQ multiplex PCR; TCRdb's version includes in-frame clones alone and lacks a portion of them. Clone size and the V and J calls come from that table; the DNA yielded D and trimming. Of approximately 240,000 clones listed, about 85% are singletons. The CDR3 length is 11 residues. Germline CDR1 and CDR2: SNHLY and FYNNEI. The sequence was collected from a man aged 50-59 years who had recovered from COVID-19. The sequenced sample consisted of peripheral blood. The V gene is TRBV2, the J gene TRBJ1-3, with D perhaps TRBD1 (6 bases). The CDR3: CASSWGQGWAW. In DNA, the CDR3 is TGTGCCAGCAGCTGGGGGCAGGGTTGGGCTTGG. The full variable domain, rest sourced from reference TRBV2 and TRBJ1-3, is EPEVTQTPSHQVTQMGQEVILRCVPISNHLYFYWYRQILGQKVEFLVSFYNNEISEKSEIFDDQFSVERPDGSNFTLKIRSTKLEDSAMYFCASSWGQGWAWGEGSWLTVV.